These 13 T cell receptor beta chains were all obtained from the same sample, sequenced in a study of blood T cell repertoires in COVID-19. The repertoire was sequenced with immunoSEQ multiplex PCR; TCRdb's copy has only in-frame clones and lacks some. The sample lists approximately 210,000 clones; around 90% were seen once. Material: PBMCs or T cells enriched from blood (not recorded which). The receptors stem from a woman aged 45-60 years with acute COVID-19.

The rearrangement links TRBV5-4 to TRBJ2-1, with 7 bases lining up with TRBD1. The V gene end was trimmed by 4 bases and the J gene end by 5 bases; junction bases not matched to a gene: 12. The CDR3 is made up of 16 amino acids. The germline gives CDR1 SGHNT, CDR2 YYREEE (reference sequence). CDR3 loop: CASSLLGNRGHNEQFF. CDR3 sequence (DNA): TGTGCCAGCAGCCTCTTAGGAAACAGGGGTCACAATGAGCAGTTCTTC. Looking up the rest from reference TRBV5-4 and TRBJ2-1 gives the full variable domain: ETGVTQSPTHLIKTRGQQVTLRCSSQSGHNTVSWYQQALGQGPQFIFQYYREEENGRGNFPPRFSGLQFPNYSSELNVNALELDDSALYLCASSLLGNRGHNEQFFGPGTRLTVL.

This clone was seen once. The chain has TRBV7-9 and TRBJ2-2, with 7 bases that match TRBD1. This CDR3 comprises 15 residues. The V gene end was trimmed by 5 bases and the J gene end by 0 bases; junction bases not matched to a gene: 3. Germline-derived CDR1 and CDR2 are SEHNR and FQNEAQ (reference sequence). The CDR3 is CASSRQGSNTGELFF. The DNA of the CDR3 is TGTGCCAGCAGCCGACAGGGATCGAACACCGGGGAGCTGTTTTTT.

Only one count was recorded for this clone. The genes are TRBV27 and TRBJ2-7; 11 positions agree with TRBD2. The CDR3 is 15 amino acids. Trimming took 6 bases from V and 2 from J; bases not matched to a gene: 6. Germline loops: CDR1 MNHEY, CDR2 SMNVEV (reference sequence). CDR3 in DNA: TGTGCCAGCAGGGTGACTAGCGGGGCCACCTACGAGCAGTACTTC. Its translation is CASRVTSGATYEQYF.

In DNA form, the CDR3 reads TGTGCCAGCAGCCATAGAGGGACAGGGTCCTACGAGCAGTACTTC. It translates to CASSHRGTGSYEQYF. The rearrangement joins TRBV7-9 to TRBJ2-7; 9 bases fit TRBD1. The CDR3 is made up of 15 amino acids. Looked up from germline, CDR1 is SEHNR and CDR2 is FQNEAQ (reference sequence). The trim removed 5 bases at V and 1 base at J, leaving 6 bases unmatched. The variable domain in full, completed from reference TRBV7-9 and TRBJ2-7, reads DTGVSQNPRHKITKRGQNVTFRCDPISEHNRLYWYRQTLGQGPEFLTYFQNEAQLEKSRLLSDRFSAERPKGSFSTLEIQRTEQGDSAMYLCASSHRGTGSYEQYFGPGTRLTVT.

The chain recombines TRBV7-6 with TRBJ1-1; D is unclear. Germline CDR1 reads SGHVS; CDR2 reads FNYEAQ. The V end lost 4 bases, the J end lost 0 bases, and 21 bases lay between the germline ends. The CDR3 sequence is 18 residues long. The CDR3 here is CASSSYPGEGSLNTEAFF. CDR3 DNA sequence: TGTGCCAGCAGCTCCTACCCCGGCGAGGGATCGTTGAACACTGAAGCTTTCTTT.

The rearrangement joins TRBV7-9 to TRBJ1-2; a possible D gene is TRBD1 (5 bases). The CDR3 totals 13 residues. V lost 1 base, J lost 7 bases, and 10 bases lay in between. Germline V CDR1 and CDR2: SEHNR, FQNEAQ (reference sequence). As DNA, the CDR3 is TGTGCCAGCAGCTTAGTTTCGGGGGTTGGCTACACCTTC. Translated: CASSLVSGVGYTF.

This chain connects TRBV5-4 to TRBJ1-1; D possibly corresponds to TRBD1 (6 bases). V was shortened by 4 bases and J by 4 bases, with 14 bases between the two germline ends. The CDR3 has 14 residues. CDR1 SGHNT and CDR2 YYREEE come from the germline V gene (reference sequence). The chain's CDR3 is CASSGGAAVTEAFF. CDR3 in DNA: TGTGCCAGCAGCGGGGGGGCAGCGGTCACTGAAGCTTTCTTT. Together with reference TRBV5-4 and TRBJ1-1, the CDR3 gives the full variable domain: ETGVTQSPTHLIKTRGQQVTLRCSSQSGHNTVSWYQQALGQGPQFIFQYYREEENGRGNFPPRFSGLQFPNYSSELNVNALELDDSALYLCASSGGAAVTEAFFGQGTRLTVV.

The chain has TRBV4-2 and TRBJ2-7; the match to TRBD1 covers 7 bases. The ends lost 0 bases at V and 6 bases at J; junction bases unmatched: 8. CDR3 length equals 15 residues. Germline CDR1 reads LGHNA; CDR2 reads YNFKEQ. CDR3 in DNA: TGTGCCAGCAGCCAAGATCTTCGACAGGGTGGCGAGCAGTACTTC. Translation: CASSQDLRQGGEQYF.

Of note for this clone: This may arise from a read error, as a much more abundant clone is one base away. Other DNA sequences in the same sample also yield this CDR3. The V call is TRBV28, the J call TRBJ2-2, with TRBD2 as a possible D gene (6 bases). There are 13 residues in the CDR3. V lost 3 bases to trimming and J lost 5 bases, with 7 bases between them. Per germline, CDR1 MDHEN and CDR2 SYDVKM. In DNA, the CDR3 is TGTGCCAGCAGTTTTCGGGGGACCGGGGAGCTGTTTTTT. Its protein is CASSFRGTGELFF. The whole variable domain, remainder taken from reference TRBV28 and TRBJ2-2, is DVKVTQSSRYLVKRTGEKVFLECVQDMDHENMFWYRQDPGLGLRLIYFSYDVKMKEKGDIPEGYSVSREKKERFSLILESASTNQTSMYLCASSFRGTGELFFGEGSRLTVL.

The V call is TRBV6-5, the J call TRBJ1-5, with D uncertain. The CDR3 has 15 residues. V was shortened by 6 bases and J by 0 bases, with 12 bases between the two germline ends. CDR1 and CDR2 from the germline V gene are MNHEY and SVGAGI. The CDR3 nucleotides read TGTGCCAGCAGCGGACTGTACGATAGCAATCAGCCCCAGCATTTT. It yields the protein CASSGLYDSNQPQHF.

The V and J genes are TRBV2 and TRBJ2-5; TRBD2 aligns across 9 bases. The germline V gene encodes CDR1 SNHLY and CDR2 FYNNEI. CDR3 length: 13 amino acids. The V and J ends lost 1 base and 8 bases, in that order; junction bases with no gene match: 2. The CDR3 DNA reads as TGTGCCAGCAGTGAAGGGCTAGCGGGAACCCAGTACTTC. Residues: CASSEGLAGTQYF.

V is TRBV5-1 and J is TRBJ1-1, with D tentatively TRBD1 (6 bases). V was trimmed by 4 bases and J by 1 base, leaving 11 bases between them. The CDR3 covers 14 residues. The germline V gene has CDR1 SGHRS and CDR2 YFSETQ. As DNA, the CDR3 is TGCGCCAGCAGCAATTTACAGGGGAACACTGAAGCTTTCTTT. Protein: CASSNLQGNTEAFF. The full variable domain, completed using reference TRBV5-1 and TRBJ1-1, is KAGVTQTPRYLIKTRGQQVTLSCSPISGHRSVSWYQQTPGQGLQFLFEYFSETQRNKGNFPGRFSGRQFSNSRSEMNVSTLELGDSALYLCASSNLQGNTEAFFGQGTRLTVV.

V and J are TRBV5-1 and TRBJ2-7, with 7 positions matching TRBD1. The trim removed 0 bases at V and 4 bases at J, leaving 4 bases unmatched. CDR1 is SGHRS and CDR2 is YFSETQ in the germline V gene. The CDR3 spans 14 residues. This chain's CDR3 is CASSLVQGSYEQYF. CDR3 DNA sequence: TGCGCCAGCAGCTTGGTACAGGGGTCGTACGAGCAGTACTTC.